Listed below are T cell receptor beta chains from one sample, sequenced in a study of blood T cell repertoires in COVID-19. This table comes from immunoSEQ multiplex PCR, and its TCRdb copy is limited to in-frame clones, with some not included. The data hold 150,000 to 200,000 clones, with more than 75% observed a single time. Sequencing input: peripheral blood. These receptors were collected from a person aged 65 to 79 with COVID-19, enrolled during active disease. The CDR3 runs from the conserved cysteine through the conserved F or W. Each record gives: D gene, clone size, V gene, J gene, CDR3 DNA, CDR3 protein. The D gene is left open where the match is weak. Not all rows give a size; the values are once, few, many and, for expanded clones, a class.

D gene: .
clone size: .
V gene: TRBV28
J gene: TRBJ1-6
CDR3 DNA: TGTGCCAGCAGTGTACAGAGCTCCTATAATTCACCCCTCCACTTT
CDR3 protein: CASSVQSSYNSPLHF

D gene: TRBD1
clone size: .
V gene: TRBV5-4
J gene: TRBJ1-4
CDR3 DNA: TGTGCCAGCAGCTTCCCCGGGACAGGGGGTAATGAAAAACTGTTTTTT
CDR3 protein: CASSFPGTGGNEKLFF

D gene: TRBD1
clone size: .
V gene: TRBV2
J gene: TRBJ1-2
CDR3 DNA: TGTGCCAGAGATCTCTCGGACAGGGTAAAGAGCTACACCTTC
CDR3 protein: CARDLSDRVKSYTF

D gene: .
clone size: .
V gene: TRBV28
J gene: TRBJ1-6
CDR3 DNA: TGTGCCAGCATCCAGGGAAGCTCCTATAATTCACCCCTCCACTTT
CDR3 protein: CASIQGSSYNSPLHF

D gene: TRBD1
clone size: few
V gene: TRBV19
J gene: TRBJ2-7
CDR3 DNA: TGTGCCAGTAGAGGGTGGGACAGGGGTGACTACGAGCAGTACTTC
CDR3 protein: CASRGWDRGDYEQYF

D gene: TRBD1
clone size: .
V gene: TRBV5-5
J gene: TRBJ2-2
CDR3 DNA: TGTGCCAGCAGTTCGTACAGGGGCTCCGGGGAGCTGTTTTTT
CDR3 protein: CASSSYRGSGELFF

D gene: TRBD1
clone size: .
V gene: TRBV28
J gene: TRBJ2-5
CDR3 DNA: TGTGCCAGCAGTTCCGGAGGGACAGGGCAGAAGACCCAGTACTTC
CDR3 protein: CASSSGGTGQKTQYF

D gene: .
clone size: .
V gene: TRBV30
J gene: TRBJ1-4
CDR3 DNA: TGTGCCTGGAGTTGGGCAGGAGGGGACGAAAAACTGTTTTTT
CDR3 protein: CAWSWAGGDEKLFF

D gene: .
clone size: few
V gene: TRBV7-9
J gene: TRBJ2-3
CDR3 DNA: TGTGCCAGCAGCTTAGGAGGGCAGGTAAACACAGATACGCAGTATTTT
CDR3 protein: CASSLGGQVNTDTQYF

D gene: TRBD1
clone size: .
V gene: TRBV4-1
J gene: TRBJ1-1
CDR3 DNA: TGCGCCAGCAGCCCAGCGGGGGTGAGACAGGGGGGCGAAGCTTTCTTT
CDR3 protein: CASSPAGVRQGGEAFF

D gene: TRBD2
clone size: .
V gene: TRBV7-7
J gene: TRBJ2-5
CDR3 DNA: TGTGCCAGCAGCCCGACTAGCGGGGGAGCTGGGGGGGAGGAGACCCAGTACTTC
CDR3 protein: CASSPTSGGAGGEETQYF

D gene: .
clone size: .
V gene: TRBV5-1
J gene: TRBJ2-3
CDR3 DNA: TGCGCCAGCAGCTTGGATACGGGAGTGCAAGATACGCAGTATTTT
CDR3 protein: CASSLDTGVQDTQYF

D gene: .
clone size: .
V gene: TRBV7-2
J gene: TRBJ1-6
CDR3 DNA: TGTGCCAGCAGCCCGATTGACGGAGTAAATTCACCCCTCCACTTT
CDR3 protein: CASSPIDGVNSPLHF

D gene: TRBD1
clone size: .
V gene: TRBV19
J gene: TRBJ1-2
CDR3 DNA: TGTGCCAGTAGTATCGGAGGTGCAGACAGGGGTCCGGGTCCTAGCTATGGCTACACCTTC
CDR3 protein: CASSIGGADRGPGPSYGYTF

D gene: .
clone size: .
V gene: TRBV19
J gene: TRBJ1-1
CDR3 DNA: TGTGCCAGTACCGTCCAGGGATACTCTGAAGCTTTCTTT
CDR3 protein: CASTVQGYSEAFF

D gene: .
clone size: .
V gene: TRBV6-5
J gene: TRBJ1-3
CDR3 DNA: TGTGCCAGCAGCCAGACTCAGAGCTCTGGAAACACCATATATTTT
CDR3 protein: CASSQTQSSGNTIYF

D gene: .
clone size: .
V gene: TRBV6-1
J gene: TRBJ1-2
CDR3 DNA: TGTGCCAGCAGTGAAAGCGTCTGGCAGGCGTCTAGCGGCTACACCTTC
CDR3 protein: CASSESVWQASSGYTF

D gene: TRBD1
clone size: .
V gene: TRBV4-3
J gene: TRBJ1-2
CDR3 DNA: TGCGCCAGCCGGGCGACAGGGGGCGGCTATGGCTACACCTTC
CDR3 protein: CASRATGGGYGYTF

D gene: .
clone size: .
V gene: TRBV30
J gene: TRBJ2-7
CDR3 DNA: TGTGCCTGGAGTCGGGGACACTACGAGCAGTACTTC
CDR3 protein: CAWSRGHYEQYF

D gene: TRBD2
clone size: .
V gene: TRBV4-2
J gene: TRBJ2-1
CDR3 DNA: TGTGCCAGCAGCCGAAACCCGGGACTAGCGGGAGGGAAGGTCTCCTACAATGAGCAGTTCTTC
CDR3 protein: CASSRNPGLAGGKVSYNEQFF

D gene: .
clone size: .
V gene: TRBV19
J gene: TRBJ2-7
CDR3 DNA: TGTGCCAGTAGTATTTCGCGGGGTAGTACCTACGAGCAGTACTTC
CDR3 protein: CASSISRGSTYEQYF

D gene: .
clone size: few
V gene: TRBV6-6
J gene: TRBJ1-2
CDR3 DNA: TGTGCCAGCAGTACAACGGACACTTATGGCTACACCTTC
CDR3 protein: CASSTTDTYGYTF

D gene: TRBD1
clone size: .
V gene: TRBV5-6
J gene: TRBJ1-2
CDR3 DNA: TGTGCCAGCAGCTTTCGACGGACAGGGGCCGTCGGCTACACCTTC
CDR3 protein: CASSFRRTGAVGYTF

D gene: .
clone size: .
V gene: TRBV18
J gene: TRBJ1-4
CDR3 DNA: TGTGCCAGCTCACCTTGCTCAGGGCGGAAATGTGAAAAACTGTTTTTT
CDR3 protein: CASSPCSGRKCEKLFF

D gene: TRBD1
clone size: .
V gene: TRBV18
J gene: TRBJ2-5
CDR3 DNA: TGTGCCAGCTCACGGGACAGGGGGAAGGAGACCCAGTACTTC
CDR3 protein: CASSRDRGKETQYF

D gene: TRBD2
clone size: .
V gene: TRBV4-2
J gene: TRBJ2-1
CDR3 DNA: TGTGCCAGCAGCACATCAGCGGGAGGGCCCCTCAATGAGCAGTTCTTC
CDR3 protein: CASSTSAGGPLNEQFF

D gene: .
clone size: .
V gene: TRBV29-1
J gene: TRBJ2-2
CDR3 DNA: TGCAGCGTTGAAGAGTACTTGAACACCGGGGAGCTGTTTTTT
CDR3 protein: CSVEEYLNTGELFF

D gene: TRBD2
clone size: once
V gene: TRBV10-3
J gene: TRBJ2-7
CDR3 DNA: TGTGCCACCAGCGGGGCGGGGGGCTCCTACGAGCAGTACTTC
CDR3 protein: CATSGAGGSYEQYF

D gene: .
clone size: .
V gene: TRBV4-3
J gene: TRBJ1-5
CDR3 DNA: TGCGCCAGCAGCCAAGATTGGACACCCGATCAGCCCCAGCATTTT
CDR3 protein: CASSQDWTPDQPQHF

D gene: .
clone size: .
V gene: TRBV9
J gene: TRBJ2-5
CDR3 DNA: TGTGCCAGCAGCCTACTTGGAGCGGATAAAGAGACCCAGTACTTC
CDR3 protein: CASSLLGADKETQYF

D gene: TRBD2
clone size: .
V gene: TRBV29-1
J gene: TRBJ2-3
CDR3 DNA: TGCAGCGTAACTAGCGGGGTTAGCACAGATACGCAGTATTTT
CDR3 protein: CSVTSGVSTDTQYF

D gene: .
clone size: .
V gene: TRBV7-9
J gene: TRBJ1-2
CDR3 DNA: TGTGCCAGCAGCTTAGAGCAGGCTCGTACCTATGGCTACACCTTC
CDR3 protein: CASSLEQARTYGYTF

D gene: TRBD1
clone size: .
V gene: TRBV28
J gene: TRBJ2-7
CDR3 DNA: TGTGCCACGGGGACAGGGCTCAACGAGCAGTACTTC
CDR3 protein: CATGTGLNEQYF

D gene: .
clone size: .
V gene: TRBV11-3
J gene: TRBJ2-1
CDR3 DNA: TGTGCCAGCAGCTCCGGGGGTACAACGATTTACAATGAGCAGTTCTTC
CDR3 protein: CASSSGGTTIYNEQFF

D gene: TRBD1
clone size: .
V gene: TRBV5-6
J gene: TRBJ1-6
CDR3 DNA: TGTGCCAGCAGCTCAGGACAGGGGGCGTCTTCACCCCTCCACTTT
CDR3 protein: CASSSGQGASSPLHF

D gene: TRBD1
clone size: .
V gene: TRBV3-1/TRBV3-2
J gene: TRBJ2-5
CDR3 DNA: TGTGCCAGCAGCCAAGAAGACAGGGCCAGAGTCCAGTACTTC
CDR3 protein: CASSQEDRARVQYF

D gene: .
clone size: .
V gene: TRBV5-1
J gene: TRBJ1-4
CDR3 DNA: TGCGCCAGCAGCTTAGAGAGACAAGCAACTAATGAAAAACTGTTTTTT
CDR3 protein: CASSLERQATNEKLFF

D gene: TRBD1
clone size: once
V gene: TRBV6-5
J gene: TRBJ1-1
CDR3 DNA: TGTGCCAGCATCGGGACAGGGACTGAAGCTTTCTTT
CDR3 protein: CASIGTGTEAFF

D gene: .
clone size: .
V gene: TRBV5-4
J gene: TRBJ2-1
CDR3 DNA: TGTGCCAGCAGCTTGGTCGGGGGCTACAATGAGCAGTTCTTC
CDR3 protein: CASSLVGGYNEQFF

D gene: .
clone size: few
V gene: TRBV19
J gene: TRBJ1-5
CDR3 DNA: TGTGCCAGTAGTGTTGGAGGCAATCAGCCCCAGCATTTT
CDR3 protein: CASSVGGNQPQHF

D gene: TRBD1
clone size: .
V gene: TRBV27
J gene: TRBJ2-3
CDR3 DNA: TGTGCCAGCAGTTTAACAGGGGAGACCACAGATACGCAGTATTTT
CDR3 protein: CASSLTGETTDTQYF

D gene: TRBD1
clone size: .
V gene: TRBV4-2
J gene: TRBJ2-6
CDR3 DNA: TGTGCCAGCAGCCAGTCCCAGGGGGCAACTGGGGCCAACGTCCTGACTTTC
CDR3 protein: CASSQSQGATGANVLTF

D gene: TRBD1
clone size: .
V gene: TRBV9
J gene: TRBJ2-2
CDR3 DNA: TGTGCCAGCAGCTACAGCGACAGGGCCAGCGGGGAGCTGTTTTTT
CDR3 protein: CASSYSDRASGELFF

D gene: TRBD2
clone size: .
V gene: TRBV14
J gene: TRBJ2-1
CDR3 DNA: TGTGCCAAGATCCCGGGACTAGCGGGATGTGGTCCCTACAATGAGCAGTTCTTC
CDR3 protein: CAKIPGLAGCGPYNEQFF